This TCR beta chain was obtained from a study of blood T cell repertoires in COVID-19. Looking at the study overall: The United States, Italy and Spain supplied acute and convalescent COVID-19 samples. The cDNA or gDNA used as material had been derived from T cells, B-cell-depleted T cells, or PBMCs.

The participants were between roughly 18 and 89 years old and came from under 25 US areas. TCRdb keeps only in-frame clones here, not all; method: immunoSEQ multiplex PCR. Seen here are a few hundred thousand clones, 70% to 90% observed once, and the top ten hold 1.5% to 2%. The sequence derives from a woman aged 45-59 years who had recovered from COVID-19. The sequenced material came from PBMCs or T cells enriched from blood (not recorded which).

As DNA, the CDR3 is TGTGCCAGCAGCCAAGGCCCAGGGGATAACTATGGCTACACCTTC. Translating gives CASSQGPGDNYGYTF. This chain links TRBV4-2 with TRBJ1-2; a weak D match, TRBD1 (6 bases). The CDR3 spans 15 residues. In germline, CDR1 is LGHNA, CDR2 YNFKEQ. The V gene lost 1 base and the J gene lost 1 base, with 10 bases spanning the gap.